Presented here are 16 T cell receptor beta chains from one specimen sequenced in a study of T cells in Graves' hyperthyroidism and ophthalmopathy. Researchers took RNA transcripts and amplified the TCR beta CDR3 regions from them. In the first-round RT-PCR of the TCR CDR3, the HTBI primer set was used. Using its own MiXCR run on the multiplex PCR reads, TCRdb lists one record per CDR3 protein. The sample contains a few hundred thousand distinct CDR3 sequences, about 12% of which appear only once. Specimen: blood. The receptors were gathered from a woman under 30 with Graves' hyperthyroidism.

This clonotype has a count of ten or more. The chain has TRBV2 and TRBJ2-3, with D perhaps matching TRBD2 (6 bases). The CDR3 runs to 13 residues. The V gene lost 6 bases and the J gene lost 2 bases, with 9 bases spanning the gap. From germline, CDR1 is SNHLY and CDR2 FYNNEI. The CDR3 nucleotides are TGTGCCAGCAGCGGGGGACTCACAGATACGCAGTATTTT. As protein: CASSGGLTDTQYF.

This clonotype has more than one count but fewer than ten. The junction and the germline gene differ at one end; a read error may be behind it. This chain connects TRBV7-3 to TRBJ1-6; D remains ambiguous. Germline CDR1 and CDR2: SGHTA and FQGTGA. The CDR3 is 19 residues long. The CDR3: CAGSLGGGYRYSYNSPLHF. The CDR3 DNA reads TGTGCCGGCAGCTTAGGCGGTGGGTACAGATACTCCTATAATTCACCCCTCCACTTT.

This clonotype appeared a few times. The chain combines TRBV9 with TRBJ2-2; possibly TRBD1 or TRBD2 for D (5 bases each). The CDR3 extends over 18 amino acids. Trimming pared 3 bases from V and 2 bases from J, leaving 20 bases between. Germline CDR1 and CDR2: SGDLS and YYNGEE. CDR3 sequence: CASSATLWGRGNTGELFF. CDR3 coding DNA: TGTGCCAGCAGCGCAACCTTATGGGGACGGGGAAACACCGGGGAGCTGTTTTTT.

V usage is TRBV4-1 and J usage is TRBJ1-3, with D unresolved. V was clipped by 8 bases and J by 4 bases, with 3 bases between them. The germline V gene has CDR1 MGHRA and CDR2 YSYEKL. CDR3 length equals 10 residues. The CDR3 is CASLGNTIYF. In nucleotides, the CDR3 is TGCGCCAGCCTAGGAAACACCATATATTTT.

This clonotype was counted only a few times. V is TRBV7-3 and J is TRBJ2-4; maybe TRBD1 (6 bases). This CDR3 is built from 18 residues. Trimming cost V 2 bases and J 4 bases, with 21 bases left between them. In germline, CDR1 is SGHTA, CDR2 FQGTGA. The CDR3 sequence: CASSLLHGNEDRKNIQYF. The CDR3 DNA reads as TGTGCCAGCAGCTTACTGCATGGAAACGAGGACAGAAAAAACATTCAGTACTTC.

Ten or more counts support this clonotype. This chain uses TRBV3-1 with TRBJ1-5, with no clear D. V was trimmed by 4 bases and J by 1 base, leaving 11 bases between them. The CDR3 has 15 residues. Germline V gives CDR1 LGHDT, CDR2 YNNKEL (reference sequence). Here the CDR3 reads CASSPWFDSNQPQHF. CDR3 nucleotides: TGTGCCAGCAGCCCCTGGTTTGACAGCAATCAGCCCCAGCATTTT.

V usage is TRBV6-2 or TRBV6-3 and J usage is TRBJ1-5; D call uncertain. Per the germline V gene, CDR1 is MNHEY and CDR2 is SVGEGT. The CDR3 is 17 amino acids. Trimming took off 0 bases at V and 0 bases at J, with 12 bases between the two ends. The CDR3 bases are TGTGCCAGCAGTTACTCGAGGCCCCAATATAGCAATCAGCCCCAGCATTTT. Encoded protein: CASSYSRPQYSNQPQHF.

The chain carries TRBV7-9 and TRBJ1-2; D gene unclear. The CDR3 runs 15 residues. The germline gives CDR1 SEHNR, CDR2 FQNEAQ (reference sequence). Between the trimmed V and J ends, which lost 1 base and 1 base, there was a span of 10 bases. DNA of the CDR3: TGTGCCAGCAGCTTAGGGGGTGCGGATAACTATGGCTACACCTTC. Amino acids: CASSLGGADNYGYTF. The full variable domain, rest sourced from reference TRBV7-9 and TRBJ1-2, is DTGVSQNPRHKITKRGQNVTFRCDPISEHNRLYWYRQTLGQGPEFLTYFQNEAQLEKSRLLSDRFSAERPKGSFSTLEIQRTEQGDSAMYLCASSLGGADNYGYTFGSGTRLTVV.

This chain joins TRBV11-2 and TRBJ2-3, with D perhaps matching TRBD1 or TRBD2 (6 bases each). V was clipped by 5 bases and J by 4 bases, with 16 bases between them. CDR3 length: 15 residues. The germline V gene encodes CDR1 SGHAT and CDR2 FQNNGV. The DNA of the CDR3 is TGTGCCAGCAGCCCCCGCCGGGGGCGGGCAGATACGCAGTATTTT. Amino acids: CASSPRRGRADTQYF.

This chain uses TRBV4-2 with TRBJ2-5; 10 nucleotides match TRBD2. Per germline, CDR1 LGHNA and CDR2 YNFKEQ. V was pared by 1 base and J by 5 bases, with 10 bases of the junction left unmatched. This CDR3 region has 17 residues. The CDR3 DNA reads TGTGCCAGCAGCCAAGGTCAAAGCGGGGGGGCAAGGGAGACCCAGTACTTC. Its translation is CASSQGQSGGARETQYF.

The rearrangement links TRBV6-9 to TRBJ1-5; a possible D gene is TRBD1 (6 bases). The CDR3 is 13 residues long. In germline, CDR1 is MNHGY, CDR2 SVAAGI. V lost 2 bases to trimming and J lost 9 bases, with 11 bases between them. The CDR3 bases are TGTGCCAGCAGTTATCAGGGGCAGGGGCCCCAGCATTTT. This sequence encodes CASSYQGQGPQHF.

This clonotype was detected many times. This chain connects TRBV28 to TRBJ2-3, with 9 bases that match TRBD1. The ends lost 5 bases at V and 6 bases at J; junction bases unmatched: 9. CDR1 is MDHEN and CDR2 is SYDVKM in the germline V gene. The CDR3 sequence is 15 residues long. Here the CDR3 DNA reads TGTGCCAGCAGTCTAGTACAGGGGGCAAGGGATACGCAGTATTTT. It codes for CASSLVQGARDTQYF. The variable domain in full, with the rest retrieved from reference TRBV28 and TRBJ2-3, is DVKVTQSSRYLVKRTGEKVFLECVQDMDHENMFWYRQDPGLGLRLIYFSYDVKMKEKGDIPEGYSVSREKKERFSLILESASTNQTSMYLCASSLVQGARDTQYFGPGTRLTVL.

A few counts support this clonotype. J is TRBJ1-4 and V is TRBV5-1; possible D gene TRBD1, 5 bases. CDR3 length: 18 residues. Looked up from germline, CDR1 is SGHRS and CDR2 is YFSETQ. V shed 8 bases and J shed 7 bases, with 30 bases lying between them. CDR3 sequence reads: CASDLGVLVFSGGEKLFF. CDR3 bases: TGCGCCAGTGACTTGGGGGTTCTCGTCTTTTCTGGAGGTGAAAAACTGTTTTTT.

This clonotype was seen ten or more times. The V and J genes are TRBV28 and TRBJ1-2; D not resolved. The CDR3 runs to 14 residues. In germline, CDR1 is MDHEN, CDR2 SYDVKM. The ends were cut back, 2 bases at V and 6 bases at J, with 13 bases in the middle. The CDR3 bases are TGTGCCAGCAGTTTACTTTCTCTAGGCGATGGCTACACCTTC. Its translation: CASSLLSLGDGYTF.

This clonotype was picked up many times. V and J are TRBV30 and TRBJ1-5, with D maybe TRBD1 (5 bases). The V end lost 2 bases, the J end lost 3 bases, and 8 bases lay between the germline ends. Germline CDR1 and CDR2: GTSNPN and SVGIG (reference sequence). The CDR3 has 13 amino acids. As DNA, the CDR3 is TGTGCCTGGAGTCCTGGGACCAATCAGCCCCAGCATTTT. It specifies CAWSPGTNQPQHF.

V gene TRBV14 combines with J gene TRBJ2-2; TRBD1 matches at 10 bases. V was pared by 4 bases and J by 6 bases, with 5 bases of the junction left unmatched. Germline V gene data show CDR1 as SGHDN and CDR2 as FVKESK. The CDR3 totals 15 residues. CDR3 residues: CASSPLGQGAGELFF. For the CDR3, the DNA is TGTGCCAGCAGCCCCTTAGGACAGGGGGCCGGGGAGCTGTTTTTT.